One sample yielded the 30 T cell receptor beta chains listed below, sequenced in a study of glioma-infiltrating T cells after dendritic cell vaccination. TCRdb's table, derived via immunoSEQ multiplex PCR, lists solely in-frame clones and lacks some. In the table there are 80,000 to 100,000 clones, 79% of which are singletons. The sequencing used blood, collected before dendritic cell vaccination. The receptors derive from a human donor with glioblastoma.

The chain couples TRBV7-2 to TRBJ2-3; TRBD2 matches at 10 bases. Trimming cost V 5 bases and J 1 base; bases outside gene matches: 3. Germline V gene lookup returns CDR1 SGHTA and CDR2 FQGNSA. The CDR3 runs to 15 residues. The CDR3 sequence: CASSTGTSGTDTQYF. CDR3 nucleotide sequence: TGTGCCAGCAGCACCGGGACTAGCGGCACAGATACGCAGTATTTT.

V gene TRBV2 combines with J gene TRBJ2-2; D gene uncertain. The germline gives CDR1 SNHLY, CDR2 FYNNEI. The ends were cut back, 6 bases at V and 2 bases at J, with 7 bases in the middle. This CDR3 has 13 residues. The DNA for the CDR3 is TGTGCCAGCAGCTCGACTAACACCGGGGAGCTGTTTTTT. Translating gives CASSSTNTGELFF.

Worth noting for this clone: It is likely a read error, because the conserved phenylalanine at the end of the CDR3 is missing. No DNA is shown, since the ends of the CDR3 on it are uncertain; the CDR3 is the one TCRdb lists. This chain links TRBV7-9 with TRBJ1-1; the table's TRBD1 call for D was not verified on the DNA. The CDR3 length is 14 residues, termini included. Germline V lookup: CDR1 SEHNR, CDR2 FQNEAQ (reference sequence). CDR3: CASSLAGQGQGGWI.

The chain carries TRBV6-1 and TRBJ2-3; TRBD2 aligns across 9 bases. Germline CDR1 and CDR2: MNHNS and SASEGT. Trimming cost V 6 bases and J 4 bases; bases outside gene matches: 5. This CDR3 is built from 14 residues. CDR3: CASRASGNPDTQYF. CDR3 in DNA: TGTGCCAGCAGGGCTAGCGGGAACCCAGATACGCAGTATTTT.

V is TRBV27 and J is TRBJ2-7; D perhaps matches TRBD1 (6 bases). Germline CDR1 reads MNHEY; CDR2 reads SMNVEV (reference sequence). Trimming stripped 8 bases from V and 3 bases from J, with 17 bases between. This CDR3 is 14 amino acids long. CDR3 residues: CASPPRQARYEQYF. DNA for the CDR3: TGTGCCAGCCCGCCCAGACAGGCCCGCTACGAGCAGTACTTC.

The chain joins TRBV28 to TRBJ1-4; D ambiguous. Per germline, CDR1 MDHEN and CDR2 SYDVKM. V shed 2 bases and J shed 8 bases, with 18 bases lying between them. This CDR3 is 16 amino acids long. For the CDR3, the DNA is TGTGCCAGCAGTTTACCCCAGTCCCCAGGTCGGGAAAAACTGTTTTTT. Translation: CASSLPQSPGREKLFF.

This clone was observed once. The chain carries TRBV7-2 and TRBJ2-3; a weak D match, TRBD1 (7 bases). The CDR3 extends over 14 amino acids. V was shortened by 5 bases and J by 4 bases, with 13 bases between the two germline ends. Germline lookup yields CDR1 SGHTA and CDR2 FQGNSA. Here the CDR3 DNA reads TGTGCCAGCAGCCCAGGGGGAGGCCCAGATACGCAGTATTTT. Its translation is CASSPGGGPDTQYF.

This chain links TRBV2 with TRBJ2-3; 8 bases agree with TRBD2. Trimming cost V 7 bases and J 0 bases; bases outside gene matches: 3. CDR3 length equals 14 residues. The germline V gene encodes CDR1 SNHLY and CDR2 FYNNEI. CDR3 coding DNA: TGTGCCAGCAAACTAGCGGAGAGCACAGATACGCAGTATTTT. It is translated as CASKLAESTDTQYF.

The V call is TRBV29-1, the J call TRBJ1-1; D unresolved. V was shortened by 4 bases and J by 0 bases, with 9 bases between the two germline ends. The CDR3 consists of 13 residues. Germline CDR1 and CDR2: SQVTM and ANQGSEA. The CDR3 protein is CSVVRVMNTEAFF. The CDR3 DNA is TGCAGCGTTGTTCGGGTCATGAACACTGAAGCTTTCTTT.

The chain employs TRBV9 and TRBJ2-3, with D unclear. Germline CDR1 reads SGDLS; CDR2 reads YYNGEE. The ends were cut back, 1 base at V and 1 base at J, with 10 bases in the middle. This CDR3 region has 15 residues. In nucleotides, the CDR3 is TGTGCCAGCAGCGTAAATCCCAGCGGCACAGATACGCAGTATTTT. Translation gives CASSVNPSGTDTQYF.

The CDR3 reads CASPRNRGHYGYTF. In DNA, the CDR3 is TGTGCCAGTCCCCGGAACAGGGGGCACTATGGCTACACCTTC. The rearrangement uses TRBV6-5 and TRBJ1-2; the match to TRBD1 covers 9 bases. The J segment lost 3 bases and the V segment lost 9 bases, leaving 8 bases of the junction unmatched. The length of the CDR3 is 14 residues. Germline CDR1 is MNHEY and CDR2 is SVGAGI.

The CDR3 bases are TGTGCCAGTAGTACCCCAACGGAGCAAGAGACCCAGTACTTC. It translates to CASSTPTEQETQYF. The gene calls are TRBV19 and TRBJ2-5; D is undetermined. CDR3 length: 14 amino acids. Germline CDR1 LNHDA, CDR2 SQIVND (reference sequence). V was clipped by 4 bases and J by 2 bases, with 11 bases between them.

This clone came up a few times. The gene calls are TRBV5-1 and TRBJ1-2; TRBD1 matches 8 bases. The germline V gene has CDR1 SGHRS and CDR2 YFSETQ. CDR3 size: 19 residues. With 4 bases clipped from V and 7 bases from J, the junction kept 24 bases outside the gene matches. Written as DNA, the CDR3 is TGCGCCAGCAGCCCCTTAACGGGAGCTTACAGGGGGGGAACAAGTGGCTACACCTTC. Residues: CASSPLTGAYRGGTSGYTF.

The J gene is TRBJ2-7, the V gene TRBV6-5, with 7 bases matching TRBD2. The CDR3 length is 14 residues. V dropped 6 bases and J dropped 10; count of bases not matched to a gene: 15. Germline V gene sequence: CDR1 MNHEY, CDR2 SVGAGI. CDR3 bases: TGTGCCAGCAGCCAAGGGACTACAAATACGAAACAGTACTTC. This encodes CASSQGTTNTKQYF.

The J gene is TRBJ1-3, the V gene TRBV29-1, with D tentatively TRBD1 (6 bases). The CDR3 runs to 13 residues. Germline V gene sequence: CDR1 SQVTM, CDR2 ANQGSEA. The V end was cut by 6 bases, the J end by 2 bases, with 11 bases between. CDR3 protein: CSVQGLPGNTIYF. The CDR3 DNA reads TGCAGCGTACAGGGATTACCTGGAAACACCATATATTTT.

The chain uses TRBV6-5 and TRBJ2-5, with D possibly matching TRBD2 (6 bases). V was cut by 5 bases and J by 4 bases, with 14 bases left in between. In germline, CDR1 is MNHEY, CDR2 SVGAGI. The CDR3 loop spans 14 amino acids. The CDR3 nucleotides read TGTGCCAGCAGTACCTTGGGGGGTAGAGAGACCCAGTACTTC. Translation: CASSTLGGRETQYF.

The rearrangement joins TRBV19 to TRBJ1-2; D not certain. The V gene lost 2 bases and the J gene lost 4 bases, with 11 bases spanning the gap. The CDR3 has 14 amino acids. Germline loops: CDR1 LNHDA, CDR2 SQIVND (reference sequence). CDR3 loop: CASSISRGSYGYTF. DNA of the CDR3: TGTGCCAGTAGTATAAGTCGGGGAAGCTATGGCTACACCTTC.

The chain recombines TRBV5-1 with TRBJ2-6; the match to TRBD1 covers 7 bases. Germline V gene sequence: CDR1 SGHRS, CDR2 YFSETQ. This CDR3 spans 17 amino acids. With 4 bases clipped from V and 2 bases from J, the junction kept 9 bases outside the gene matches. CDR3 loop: CASSRTTTGTGANVLTF. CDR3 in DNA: TGCGCCAGCAGCCGGACAACGACAGGGACTGGGGCCAACGTCCTGACTTTC.

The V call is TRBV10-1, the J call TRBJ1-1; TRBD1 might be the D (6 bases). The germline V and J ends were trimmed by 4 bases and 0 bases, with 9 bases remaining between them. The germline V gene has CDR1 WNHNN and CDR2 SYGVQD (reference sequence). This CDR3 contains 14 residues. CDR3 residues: CASSVGGLNTEAFF. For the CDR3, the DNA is TGCGCCAGCAGTGTTGGGGGCCTGAACACTGAAGCTTTCTTT.

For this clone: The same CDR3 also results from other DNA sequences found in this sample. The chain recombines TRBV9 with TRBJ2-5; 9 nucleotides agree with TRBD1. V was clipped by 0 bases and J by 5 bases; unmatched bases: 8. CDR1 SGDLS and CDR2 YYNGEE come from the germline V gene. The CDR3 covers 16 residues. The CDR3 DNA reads TGTGCCAGCAGCGTAGCTACGACAGGGGGGAAGGAGACCCAGTACTTC. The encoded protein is CASSVATTGGKETQYF.

The CDR3 sequence: CASSRPERGTGWGYTF. In DNA form, the CDR3 reads TGTGCCAGCAGCCGGCCGGAAAGGGGGACAGGCTGGGGCTACACCTTC. The gene calls are TRBV4-2 and TRBJ1-2; 8 bases line up with TRBD1. This CDR3 comprises 16 residues. The germline gives CDR1 LGHNA, CDR2 YNFKEQ. V lost 4 bases and J lost 8; bases outside the gene matches: 15.

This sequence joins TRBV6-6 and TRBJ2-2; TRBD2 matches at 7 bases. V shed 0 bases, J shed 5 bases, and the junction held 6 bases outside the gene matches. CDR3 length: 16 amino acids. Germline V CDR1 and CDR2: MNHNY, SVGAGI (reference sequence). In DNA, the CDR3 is TGTGCCAGCAGTTACTCGACAGCGGGATTTACCGGGGAGCTGTTTTTT. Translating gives CASSYSTAGFTGELFF.

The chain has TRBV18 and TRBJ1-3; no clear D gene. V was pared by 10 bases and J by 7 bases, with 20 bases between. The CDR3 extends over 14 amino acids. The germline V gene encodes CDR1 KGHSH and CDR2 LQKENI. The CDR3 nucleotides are TGTGCCACCTACTTCGGTCCTGCCCGGAACACCATATATTTT. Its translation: CATYFGPARNTIYF.

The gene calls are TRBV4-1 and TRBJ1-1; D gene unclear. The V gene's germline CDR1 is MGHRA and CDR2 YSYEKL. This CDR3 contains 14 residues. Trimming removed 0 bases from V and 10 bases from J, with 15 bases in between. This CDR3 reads CASSQESPPSRAFF. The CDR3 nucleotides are TGCGCCAGCAGCCAAGAGTCCCCCCCTAGTCGAGCTTTCTTT.

CDR3 sequence: CTPSSPYNEQFF. The CDR3 DNA sequence: TGCACCCCTAGTTCGCCGTACAATGAGCAGTTCTTC. The chain uses TRBV29-1 and TRBJ2-1; no clear D. The CDR3 is made up of 12 amino acids. The germline V gene encodes CDR1 SQVTM and CDR2 ANQGSEA.

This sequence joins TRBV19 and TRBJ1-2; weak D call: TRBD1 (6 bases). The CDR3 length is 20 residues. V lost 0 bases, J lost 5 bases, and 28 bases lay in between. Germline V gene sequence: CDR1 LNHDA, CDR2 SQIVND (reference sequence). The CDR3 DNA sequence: TGTGCCAGTAGTATAGAACCTAGAACGGGACAACAAAATAAGGCATATGGCTACACCTTC. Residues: CASSIEPRTGQQNKAYGYTF.

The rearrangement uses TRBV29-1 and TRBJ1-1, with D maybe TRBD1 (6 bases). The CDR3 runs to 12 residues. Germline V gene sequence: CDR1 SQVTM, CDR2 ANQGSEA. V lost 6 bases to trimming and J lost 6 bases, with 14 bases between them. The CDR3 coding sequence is TGCAGCGTAGGACAGCTGGACGCTGAAGCTTTCTTT. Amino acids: CSVGQLDAEAFF.

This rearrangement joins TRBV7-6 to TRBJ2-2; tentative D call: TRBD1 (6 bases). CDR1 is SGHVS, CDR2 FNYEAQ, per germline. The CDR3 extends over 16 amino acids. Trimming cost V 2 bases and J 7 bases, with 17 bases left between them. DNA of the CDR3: TGTGCCAGCAGCTTACTCAGCGCCCGAGGGGGCGGGGAGCTGTTTTTT. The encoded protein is CASSLLSARGGGELFF.

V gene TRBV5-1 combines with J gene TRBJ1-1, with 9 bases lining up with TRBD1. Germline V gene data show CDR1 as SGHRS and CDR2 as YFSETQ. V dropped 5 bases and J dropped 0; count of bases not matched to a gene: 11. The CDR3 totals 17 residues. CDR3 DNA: TGCGCCAGCAGACGACTCGGGACAGGGACTTTGAACACTGAAGCTTTCTTT. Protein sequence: CASRRLGTGTLNTEAFF.

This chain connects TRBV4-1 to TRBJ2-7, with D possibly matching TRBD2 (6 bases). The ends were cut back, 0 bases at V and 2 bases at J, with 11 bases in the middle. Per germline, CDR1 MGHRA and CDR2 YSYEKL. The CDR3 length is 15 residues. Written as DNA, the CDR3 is TGCGCCAGCAGCCAAGATCCAGCGGGCGCCTACGAGCAGTACTTC. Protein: CASSQDPAGAYEQYF.